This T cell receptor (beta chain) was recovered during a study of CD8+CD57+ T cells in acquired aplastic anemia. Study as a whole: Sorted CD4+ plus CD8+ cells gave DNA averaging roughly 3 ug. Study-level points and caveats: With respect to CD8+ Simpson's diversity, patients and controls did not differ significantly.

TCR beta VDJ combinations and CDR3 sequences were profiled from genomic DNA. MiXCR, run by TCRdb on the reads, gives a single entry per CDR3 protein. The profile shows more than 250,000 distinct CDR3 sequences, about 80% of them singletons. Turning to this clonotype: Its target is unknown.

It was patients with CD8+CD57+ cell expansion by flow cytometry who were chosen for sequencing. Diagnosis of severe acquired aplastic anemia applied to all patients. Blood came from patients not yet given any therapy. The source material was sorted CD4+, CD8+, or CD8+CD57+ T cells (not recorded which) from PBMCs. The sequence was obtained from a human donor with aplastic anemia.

CDR3 sequence: CASSRERETQYF. CDR3 DNA sequence: TGTGCCAGCTCGAGGGAGAGGGAGACCCAGTACTTC. The chain recombines TRBV7-3 with TRBJ2-5, with D maybe TRBD2 (5 bases). The V gene's germline CDR1 is SGHTA and CDR2 FQGTGA. The CDR3 covers 12 residues. V lost 8 bases, J lost 5 bases, and 12 bases lay in between.